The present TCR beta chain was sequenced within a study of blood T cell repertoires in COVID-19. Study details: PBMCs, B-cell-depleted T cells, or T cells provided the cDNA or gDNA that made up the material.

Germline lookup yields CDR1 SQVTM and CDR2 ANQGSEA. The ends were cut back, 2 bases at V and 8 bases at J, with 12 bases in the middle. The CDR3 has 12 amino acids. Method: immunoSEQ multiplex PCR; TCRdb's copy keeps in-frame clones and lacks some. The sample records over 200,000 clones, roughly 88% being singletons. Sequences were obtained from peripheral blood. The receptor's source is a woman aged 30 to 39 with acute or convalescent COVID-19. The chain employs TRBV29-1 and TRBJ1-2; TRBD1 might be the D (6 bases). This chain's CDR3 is CSVETGRDGYTF. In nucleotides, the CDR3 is TGCAGCGTTGAAACAGGGAGAGACGGCTACACCTTC.